A selection of T cell receptor beta chains follows, all from one sample in a study of blood T cell repertoires in COVID-19. Generated by immunoSEQ multiplex PCR, the TCRdb table keeps only in-frame clones and is missing some. The sample yields about 100,000 clones, about 84% seen once. Source material: peripheral blood. The receptors were gathered from a man between 60 and 75 years old with acute or convalescent COVID-19. The CDR3 runs from the conserved cysteine through the conserved F or W. Each record gives: clone size, V gene, D gene, J gene, CDR3 DNA, CDR3 protein. The D gene is left open where the match is weak. Clone size, where shown, is once, few, many, or a class for clones that have expanded.

abundance: -
v_gene: TRBV18
d_gene: -
j_gene: TRBJ1-4
CDR3nt: TGTGCCAGCTCAGGGACATCAACTAATGAAAAACTGTTTTTT
CDR3aa: CASSGTSTNEKLFF

abundance: -
v_gene: TRBV25-1
d_gene: TRBD1
j_gene: TRBJ1-2
CDR3nt: TGTGCCAGCAGTTTTGACAGGGGCTATGGCTACACCTTC
CDR3aa: CASSFDRGYGYTF

abundance: few
v_gene: TRBV28
d_gene: TRBD2
j_gene: TRBJ2-5
CDR3nt: TGTGCCAGCAGTTCTTTAGCGGGGCAAGAGACCCAGTACTTC
CDR3aa: CASSSLAGQETQYF

abundance: -
v_gene: TRBV14
d_gene: TRBD1
j_gene: TRBJ1-6
CDR3nt: TGTGCCAGCAGCCAAGTCACGACAGGGGGAAATTCACCCCTCCACTTT
CDR3aa: CASSQVTTGGNSPLHF

abundance: few
v_gene: TRBV28
d_gene: -
j_gene: TRBJ1-1
CDR3nt: TGTGCCAGCAGAGATACCGGGGACACTGAAGCTTTCTTT
CDR3aa: CASRDTGDTEAFF

abundance: -
v_gene: TRBV5-6
d_gene: -
j_gene: TRBJ1-1
CDR3nt: TGTGCCAGCAGCTTGGCAAACACTGAAGCTTTCTTT
CDR3aa: CASSLANTEAFF

abundance: -
v_gene: TRBV7-9
d_gene: TRBD2
j_gene: TRBJ2-5
CDR3nt: TGTGCCAGCAGCTTGTGGGGACTAGCGGGTACCCAAGAGACCCAGTACTTC
CDR3aa: CASSLWGLAGTQETQYF

abundance: -
v_gene: TRBV4-1
d_gene: TRBD2
j_gene: TRBJ2-5
CDR3nt: TGCGCCAGCAGCCAAGTCGCTAGCGGGGGGCCATTACTCGTGACCCAGTACTTC
CDR3aa: CASSQVASGGPLLVTQYF

abundance: -
v_gene: TRBV9
d_gene: TRBD1
j_gene: TRBJ2-1
CDR3nt: TGTGCCAGCAGCGTAGATGGGGGACAGGGCTCCAATGAGCAGTTCTTC
CDR3aa: CASSVDGGQGSNEQFF

abundance: -
v_gene: TRBV12-5
d_gene: -
j_gene: TRBJ1-5
CDR3nt: TGTGCTAGTGGTTTGGGGTTGGGACTTACGGATCAGCCCCAGCATTTT
CDR3aa: CASGLGLGLTDQPQHF

abundance: -
v_gene: TRBV30
d_gene: -
j_gene: TRBJ1-2
CDR3nt: TGTGCCTGGAGTGTTCGGAGGGAAGGCTACACCTTC
CDR3aa: CAWSVRREGYTF

abundance: -
v_gene: TRBV19
d_gene: -
j_gene: TRBJ2-5
CDR3nt: TGTGCCAGTAGTATAGTGACAGCCAGCCAAGAGACCCAGTACTTC
CDR3aa: CASSIVTASQETQYF

abundance: -
v_gene: TRBV5-1
d_gene: TRBD2
j_gene: TRBJ2-3
CDR3nt: TGCGCCAGCAGCTCCGGACTAGCGGGGAGCACAGATACGCAGTATTTT
CDR3aa: CASSSGLAGSTDTQYF

abundance: -
v_gene: TRBV4-1
d_gene: -
j_gene: TRBJ2-5
CDR3nt: TGCGCCAGCAGCCAAGTGCTACGAGAGACCCAGTACTTC
CDR3aa: CASSQVLRETQYF

abundance: -
v_gene: TRBV19
d_gene: TRBD1
j_gene: TRBJ1-2
CDR3nt: TGTGCCAGTAGTCCCAGGGGGCAGGGTCTACATGGCTACACCTTC
CDR3aa: CASSPRGQGLHGYTF

abundance: -
v_gene: TRBV11-2
d_gene: -
j_gene: TRBJ1-1
CDR3nt: TGTGCCAGCAGCTTAGAGCGCGACACTGAAGCTTTCTTT
CDR3aa: CASSLERDTEAFF

abundance: -
v_gene: TRBV4-3
d_gene: -
j_gene: TRBJ1-2
CDR3nt: TGCGCCAGCAGCCAAAGACGGGGGGACGTAACTAACTATGGCTACACCTTC
CDR3aa: CASSQRRGDVTNYGYTF

abundance: -
v_gene: TRBV10-3
d_gene: TRBD1
j_gene: TRBJ1-1
CDR3nt: TGTGCCATCAGGGGACAGGGGGTCGGAGCTGAAGCTTTCTTT
CDR3aa: CAIRGQGVGAEAFF

abundance: -
v_gene: TRBV27
d_gene: TRBD1
j_gene: TRBJ2-2
CDR3nt: TGTGCCAGCAGGCCCCGGGACAGGGGGAGCACCGGGGAGCTGTTTTTT
CDR3aa: CASRPRDRGSTGELFF

abundance: -
v_gene: TRBV27
d_gene: -
j_gene: TRBJ2-1
CDR3nt: TGTGCCAGCACCCGGAGCGCCCTCCGCGGGTCGCATGAGCAGTTCTTC
CDR3aa: CASTRSALRGSHEQFF

abundance: -
v_gene: TRBV29-1
d_gene: -
j_gene: TRBJ2-1
CDR3nt: TGCAGCGCCGACCCTGAAGCGGAGCAGTTCTTC
CDR3aa: CSADPEAEQFF

abundance: -
v_gene: TRBV7-2
d_gene: TRBD2
j_gene: TRBJ2-1
CDR3nt: TGTGCCAGCAGCCCAACGGGACTAAACAATGAGCAGTTCTTC
CDR3aa: CASSPTGLNNEQFF

abundance: -
v_gene: TRBV3-1/TRBV3-2
d_gene: TRBD1
j_gene: TRBJ2-7
CDR3nt: TGTGCCAACAGCCTCCGCCCGGACAGGGGGGCCTACGAGCAGTACTTC
CDR3aa: CANSLRPDRGAYEQYF

abundance: -
v_gene: TRBV20-1
d_gene: TRBD1
j_gene: TRBJ1-5
CDR3nt: TGCAGTGCTAGTGCGGGGACAGGGATTGGGCAGCCCCAGCATTTT
CDR3aa: CSASAGTGIGQPQHF

abundance: -
v_gene: TRBV6-2/TRBV6-3
d_gene: -
j_gene: TRBJ2-6
CDR3nt: TGTGCCAGCAGCACCCGCGCCTCTGGGGCCAACGTCCTGACTTTC
CDR3aa: CASSTRASGANVLTF

abundance: -
v_gene: TRBV4-3
d_gene: -
j_gene: TRBJ2-3
CDR3nt: TGCGCCAGCAGCCAACTTGGAGGGGGGGCCGAAGATACGCAGTATTTT
CDR3aa: CASSQLGGGAEDTQYF

abundance: -
v_gene: TRBV6-5
d_gene: -
j_gene: TRBJ1-2
CDR3nt: TGTGCCAGCAGCTCGGGATCTGGAGTAGGCTATGGCTACACCTTC
CDR3aa: CASSSGSGVGYGYTF

abundance: once
v_gene: TRBV21-1
d_gene: -
j_gene: TRBJ2-7
CDR3nt: TGTGCCAGCAGCAAAGGGGACAGGGACGAGTACGAGCAGTACTTC
CDR3aa: CASSKGDRDEYEQYF

abundance: -
v_gene: TRBV28
d_gene: TRBD1
j_gene: TRBJ2-7
CDR3nt: TGTGCCAGCAGTACCGTCCCGGGACAGGGTTTCTCTTACGAGCAGTACTTC
CDR3aa: CASSTVPGQGFSYEQYF

abundance: -
v_gene: TRBV7-2
d_gene: -
j_gene: TRBJ1-4
CDR3nt: TGTGCCAGCAGCCCCGCGGCCTGGACAGAGAATGAAAAACTGTTTTTT
CDR3aa: CASSPAAWTENEKLFF

abundance: once
v_gene: TRBV7-9
d_gene: -
j_gene: TRBJ2-3
CDR3nt: TGTGCCAGCAGCTTAGGGCAGGGTCGACTCCCCGATACGCAGTATTTT
CDR3aa: CASSLGQGRLPDTQYF

abundance: -
v_gene: TRBV9
d_gene: -
j_gene: TRBJ2-3
CDR3nt: TGTGCCAGCAGCGTAGAGGGAGAGTCCGATACGCAGTATTTT
CDR3aa: CASSVEGESDTQYF

abundance: few
v_gene: TRBV9
d_gene: -
j_gene: TRBJ1-1
CDR3nt: TGTGCCAGCAGCGTTAGGGGCCCAGCCACTGAAGCTTTCTTT
CDR3aa: CASSVRGPATEAFF

abundance: -
v_gene: TRBV19
d_gene: -
j_gene: TRBJ2-1
CDR3nt: TGTGCCAGTAGTATAGCTGACAGGGAGGTTGATGAGCAGTTCTTC
CDR3aa: CASSIADREVDEQFF

abundance: -
v_gene: TRBV7-2
d_gene: -
j_gene: TRBJ1-1
CDR3nt: TGTGCCAGCAGCCATCACACTGAAGCTTTCTTT
CDR3aa: CASSHHTEAFF

abundance: once
v_gene: TRBV6-4
d_gene: -
j_gene: TRBJ1-5
CDR3nt: TGTGCCATCCGAACTGGGCCCCCGGGCAATCAGCCCCAGCATTTT
CDR3aa: CAIRTGPPGNQPQHF

abundance: -
v_gene: TRBV4-3
d_gene: TRBD1
j_gene: TRBJ1-2
CDR3nt: TGCGCCAGCAGCCAAATCCCCGGGACAGGATATGGCTACACCTTC
CDR3aa: CASSQIPGTGYGYTF